The sequence of this T cell receptor beta chain was determined in a study of blood T cell repertoires in COVID-19. About the study: Both acute and convalescent COVID-19 samples were obtained from the United States, Italy and Spain. T cells, B-cell-depleted T cells, or PBMCs provided the cDNA or gDNA that served as material.

Patients of the Seattle cohort, enrolled during active infection, were followed longitudinally. The CDR3 contains 17 residues. The V end lost 1 base, the J end lost 7 bases, and 22 bases lay between the germline ends. The germline gives CDR1 LNHDA, CDR2 SQIVND (reference sequence). In the original analysis: How many nucleated cells were present was estimated from reference gene primer amplification. TCRdb keeps only in-frame clones here, not all; method: immunoSEQ multiplex PCR. D and trimming come from the DNA, and the V and J calls and clone size come from that table. The table includes 350,000 to 400,000 clones, 80% to 90% detected once.

Input material: peripheral blood. The clonotype comes from a woman under 40 with COVID-19, enrolled during active disease. The genes are TRBV19 and TRBJ1-1, with D uncertain. The CDR3 coding sequence is TGTGCCAGTAGTATAGTTGCCAGGAGGCACCTGGGTAGTGAAGCTTTCTTT. Translated: CASSIVARRHLGSEAFF.